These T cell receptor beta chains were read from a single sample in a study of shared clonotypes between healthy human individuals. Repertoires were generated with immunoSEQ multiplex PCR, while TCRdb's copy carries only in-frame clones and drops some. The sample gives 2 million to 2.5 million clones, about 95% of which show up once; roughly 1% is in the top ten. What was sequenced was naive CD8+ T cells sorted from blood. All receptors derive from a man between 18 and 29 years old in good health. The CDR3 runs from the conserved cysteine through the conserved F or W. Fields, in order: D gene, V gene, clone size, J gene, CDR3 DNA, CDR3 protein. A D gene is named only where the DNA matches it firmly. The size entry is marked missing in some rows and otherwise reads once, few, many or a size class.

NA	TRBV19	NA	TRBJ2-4	TGTGCCAGTAGCGACCCCGGGTTAGCCAAAAACATTCAGTACTTC	CASSDPGLAKNIQYF
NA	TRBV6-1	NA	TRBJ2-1	TGTGCCAGCATACAGGGCGTCAATGAGCAGTTCTTC	CASIQGVNEQFF
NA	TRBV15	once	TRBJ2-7	TGTGCCACCAGCTTCGGACGGTCCTACGAGCAGTACTTC	CATSFGRSYEQYF
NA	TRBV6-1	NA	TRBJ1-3	TGTGCCAGCAGTGAACCAGGAAACACCATATATTTT	CASSEPGNTIYF
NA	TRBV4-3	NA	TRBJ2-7	TGCGCCAGCAGCCAAGATCTGGAAGGGATAAGCTCCTACGAGCAGTACTTC	CASSQDLEGISSYEQYF
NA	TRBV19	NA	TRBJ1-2	TGTGCCAGTAGCCTAACGTCAGGGGAGGCTTATGGCTACACCTTC	CASSLTSGEAYGYTF
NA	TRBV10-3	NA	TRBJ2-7	TGTGCCATCAGTAGCGGAGGGAATTTCTACGAGCAGTACTTC	CAISSGGNFYEQYF
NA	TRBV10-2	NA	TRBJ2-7	TGCGCCAGCAGTGAATTGTGGGAGAGGTTCTACGAGCAGTACTTC	CASSELWERFYEQYF
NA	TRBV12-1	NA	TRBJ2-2	TGTGCCAGCAGCCCAACAGGAATCTTCCCTGGGGAGCTGTTTTTT	CASSPTGIFPGELFF
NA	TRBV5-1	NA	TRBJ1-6	TGCGCCAGCAGCCCGGACGGAAATTCACCCCTCCACTTT	CASSPDGNSPLHF
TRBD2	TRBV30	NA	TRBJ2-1	TGTGCCTGGGGACTAGCGGGGGGGAACAATGAGCAGTTCTTC	CAWGLAGGNNEQFF
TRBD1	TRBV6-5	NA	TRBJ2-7	TGTGCCAGCAGTTACTCAGGGGACAGGGGATACGAGCAGTACTTC	CASSYSGDRGYEQYF
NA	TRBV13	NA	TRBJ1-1	TGTGCCAGCAGCCCTTTAGGAACGCTGAACACTGAAGCTTTCTTT	CASSPLGTLNTEAFF
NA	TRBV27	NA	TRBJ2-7	TGTGCCAGCAGTTCGAGGGGGGGGCGGTCCTACGAGCAGTACTTC	CASSSRGGRSYEQYF
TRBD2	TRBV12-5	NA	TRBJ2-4	TGTGCTAGTGGTTTGGCCATAAACCGGGAGGACAAAAACATTCAGTACTTC	CASGLAINREDKNIQYF
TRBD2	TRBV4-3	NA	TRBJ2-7	TGCGCCAGCAGCCAGGGCGGGAGGGCTTACGAAGGGCAGTACTTC	CASSQGGRAYEGQYF
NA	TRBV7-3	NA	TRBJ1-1	TGTGCCAGCAGATATAAACAGTTCTGGGGGTTGTACACTGAAGCTTTCTTT	CASRYKQFWGLYTEAFF
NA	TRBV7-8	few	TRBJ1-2	TGTGCCAGCAGCCCCCCCGGGTCGGGCTACACCTTC	CASSPPGSGYTF
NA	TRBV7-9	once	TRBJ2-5	TGTGCCAGCAGCCCCCTATGGGGTGGATTAGAGACCCAGTACTTC	CASSPLWGGLETQYF
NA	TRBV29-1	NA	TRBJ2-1	TGCAGCGCCGCTCAGCAGGGGTACAATGAGCAGTTCTTC	CSAAQQGYNEQFF